The TCR beta chain described here comes from a study of shared clonotypes between healthy human individuals. Study summary: The study enrolled two women and three men aged 18 to 49. A donor's plate count was three for CD4 naive and three for CD4 memory; CD8 naive had two and CD8 memory one. General study points: The donor pool, a small one, limited the genetic and exposure-history diversity represented.

On sorted subsets, replicate PCRs used 200 to 250 ng DNA, or tens of thousands of T cell genomes. The method was immunoSEQ multiplex PCR; TCRdb's version includes in-frame clones alone and lacks a portion of them. The profile shows 2 million to 2.5 million clones, about 95% of them singletons. The germline V and J ends were trimmed by 8 bases and 6 bases, with 17 bases remaining between them. The CDR3 covers 13 residues. CDR1 and CDR2 from the germline V gene are LNHDA and SQIVND (reference sequence). In regard to this clone: Its specificity is not known.

Selected positively for CCR7 and CD45RO-negative, naive CD8 cells excluded terminally differentiated effector memory CD45RA+ cells. This chain joins TRBV19 and TRBJ2-7, with D tentatively TRBD2 (6 bases). The sample comprised naive CD8+ T cells sorted from blood. The receptor's source is a man in his late teens or twenties in good health. The CDR3 reads CASSLGLGGEQYF. The CDR3 bases are TGTGCCAGTTCCTTGGGGTTGGGGGGCGAGCAGTACTTC. The full variable domain, with the rest looked up from reference TRBV19 and TRBJ2-7, is DGGITQSPKYLFRKEGQNVTLSCEQNLNHDAMYWYRQDPGQGLRLIYYSQIVNDFQKGDIAEGYSVSREKKESFPLTVTSAQKNPTAFYLCASSLGLGGEQYFGPGTRLTVT.